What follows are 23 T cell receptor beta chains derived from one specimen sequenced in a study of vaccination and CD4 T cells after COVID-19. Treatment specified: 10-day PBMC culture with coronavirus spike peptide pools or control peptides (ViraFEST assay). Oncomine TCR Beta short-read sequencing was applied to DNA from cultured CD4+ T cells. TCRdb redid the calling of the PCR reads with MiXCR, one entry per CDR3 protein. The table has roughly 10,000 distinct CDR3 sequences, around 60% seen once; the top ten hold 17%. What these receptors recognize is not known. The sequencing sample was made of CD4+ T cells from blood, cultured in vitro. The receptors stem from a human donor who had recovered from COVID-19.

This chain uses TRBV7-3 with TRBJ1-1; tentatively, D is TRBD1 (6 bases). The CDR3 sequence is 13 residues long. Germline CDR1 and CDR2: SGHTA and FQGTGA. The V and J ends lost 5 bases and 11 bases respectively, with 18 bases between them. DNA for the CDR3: TGTGCCAGCAGCCTTCGTTCTCAGGGGCTGGCTTTCTTT. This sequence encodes CASSLRSQGLAFF. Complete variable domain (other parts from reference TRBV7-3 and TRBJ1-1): GAGVSQTPSNKVTEKGKYVELRCDPISGHTALYWYRQSLGQGPEFLIYFQGTGAADDSGLPNDRFFAVRPEGSVSTLKIQRTERGDSAVYLCASSLRSQGLAFFGQGTRLTVV.

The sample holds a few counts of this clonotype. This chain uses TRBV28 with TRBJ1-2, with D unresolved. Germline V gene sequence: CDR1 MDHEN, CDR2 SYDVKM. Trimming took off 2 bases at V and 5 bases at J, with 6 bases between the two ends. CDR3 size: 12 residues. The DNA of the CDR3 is TGTGCCAGCAGTTTAATCGGGTATGGCTACACCTTC. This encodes CASSLIGYGYTF.

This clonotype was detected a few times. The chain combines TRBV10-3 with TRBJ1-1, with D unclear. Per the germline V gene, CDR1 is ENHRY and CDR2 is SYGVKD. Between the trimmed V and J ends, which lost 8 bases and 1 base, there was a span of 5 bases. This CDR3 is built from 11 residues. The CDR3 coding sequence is TGTGCCATCGGTCAGAACACTGAAGCTTTCTTT. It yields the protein CAIGQNTEAFF.

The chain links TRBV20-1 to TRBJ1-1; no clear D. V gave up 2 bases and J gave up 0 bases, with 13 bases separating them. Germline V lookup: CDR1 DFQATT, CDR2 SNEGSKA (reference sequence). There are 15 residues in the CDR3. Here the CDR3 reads CSARPRALLNTEAFF. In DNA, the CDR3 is TGCAGTGCTAGACCTAGGGCACTCTTGAACACTGAAGCTTTCTTT.

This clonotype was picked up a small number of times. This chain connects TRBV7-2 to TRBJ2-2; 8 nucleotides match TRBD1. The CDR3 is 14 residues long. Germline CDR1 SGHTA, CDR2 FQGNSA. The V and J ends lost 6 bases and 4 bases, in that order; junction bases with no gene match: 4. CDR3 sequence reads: CASRPQGATGELFF. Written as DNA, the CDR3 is TGTGCCAGCAGGCCTCAGGGGGCCACCGGGGAGCTGTTTTTT.

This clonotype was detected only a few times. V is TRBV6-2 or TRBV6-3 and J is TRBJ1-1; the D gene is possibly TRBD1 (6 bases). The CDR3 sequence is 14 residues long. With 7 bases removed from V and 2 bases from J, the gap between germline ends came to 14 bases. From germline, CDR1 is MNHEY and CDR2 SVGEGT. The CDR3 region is CASNRGRGNTEAFF. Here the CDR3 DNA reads TGTGCCAGCAATAGGGGCAGGGGAAACACTGAAGCTTTCTTT.

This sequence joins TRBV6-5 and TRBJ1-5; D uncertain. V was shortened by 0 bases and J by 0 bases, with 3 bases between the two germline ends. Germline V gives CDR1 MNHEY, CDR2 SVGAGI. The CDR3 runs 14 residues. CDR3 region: CASSYSGSNQPQHF. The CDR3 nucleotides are TGTGCCAGCAGTTACTCGGGTAGCAATCAGCCCCAGCATTTT.

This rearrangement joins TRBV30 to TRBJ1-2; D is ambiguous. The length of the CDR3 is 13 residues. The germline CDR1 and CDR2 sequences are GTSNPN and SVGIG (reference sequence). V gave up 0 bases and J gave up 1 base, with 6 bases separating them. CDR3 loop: CAWSVGFNYGYTF. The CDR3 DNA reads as TGTGCCTGGAGTGTGGGATTTAACTATGGCTACACCTTC. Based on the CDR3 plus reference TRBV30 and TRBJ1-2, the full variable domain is SQTIHQWPATLVQPVGSPLSLECTVEGTSNPNLYWYRQAAGRGLQLLFYSVGIGQISSEVPQNLSASRPQDRQFILSSKKLLLSDSGFYLCAWSVGFNYGYTFGSGTRLTVV.

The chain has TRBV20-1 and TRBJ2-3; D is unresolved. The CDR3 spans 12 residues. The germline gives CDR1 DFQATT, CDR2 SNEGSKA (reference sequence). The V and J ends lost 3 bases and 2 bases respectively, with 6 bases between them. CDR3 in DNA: TGCAGTGCTAGGGGTGACACAGATACGCAGTATTTT. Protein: CSARGDTDTQYF.

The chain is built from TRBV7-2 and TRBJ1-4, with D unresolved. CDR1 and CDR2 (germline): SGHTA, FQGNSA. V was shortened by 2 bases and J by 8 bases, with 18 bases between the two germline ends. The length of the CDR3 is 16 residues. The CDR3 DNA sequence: TGTGCCAGCAGCTTAAGGGTCGTAGGTTCGAGAGAAAAACTGTTTTTT. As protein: CASSLRVVGSREKLFF. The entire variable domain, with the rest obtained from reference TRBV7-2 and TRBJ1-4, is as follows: GAGVSQSPSNKVTEKGKDVELRCDPISGHTALYWYRQSLGQGLEFLIYFQGNSAPDKSGLPSDRFSAERTGGSVSTLTIQRTQQEDSAVYLCASSLRVVGSREKLFFGSGTQLSVL.

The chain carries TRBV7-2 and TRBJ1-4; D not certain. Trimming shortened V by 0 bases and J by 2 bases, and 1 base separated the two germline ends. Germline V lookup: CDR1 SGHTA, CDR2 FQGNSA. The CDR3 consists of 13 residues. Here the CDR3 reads CASSLATNEKLFF. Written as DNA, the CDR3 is TGTGCCAGCAGCTTAGCGACTAATGAAAAACTGTTTTTT.

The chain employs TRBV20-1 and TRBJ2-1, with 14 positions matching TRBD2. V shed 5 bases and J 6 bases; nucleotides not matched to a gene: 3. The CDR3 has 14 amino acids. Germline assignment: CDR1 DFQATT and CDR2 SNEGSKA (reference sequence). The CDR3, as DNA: TGCAGTGCTCGACTAGCGGGGGGGAGCAATGAGCAGTTCTTC. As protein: CSARLAGGSNEQFF.

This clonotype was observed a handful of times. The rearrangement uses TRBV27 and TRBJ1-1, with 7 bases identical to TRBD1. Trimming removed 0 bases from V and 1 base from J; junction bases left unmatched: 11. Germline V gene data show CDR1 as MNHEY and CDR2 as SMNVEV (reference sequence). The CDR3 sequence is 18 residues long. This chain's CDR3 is CASSLSMGRGRGNTEAFF. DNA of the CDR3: TGTGCCAGCAGTTTATCGATGGGGAGGGGGCGAGGGAACACTGAAGCTTTCTTT.

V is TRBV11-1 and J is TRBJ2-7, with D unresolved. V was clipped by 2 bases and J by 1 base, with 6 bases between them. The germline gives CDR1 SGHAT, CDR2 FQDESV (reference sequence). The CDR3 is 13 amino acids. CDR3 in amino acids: CASSLNPSYEQYF. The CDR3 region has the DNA TGTGCCAGCAGCTTAAATCCGTCCTACGAGCAGTACTTC.

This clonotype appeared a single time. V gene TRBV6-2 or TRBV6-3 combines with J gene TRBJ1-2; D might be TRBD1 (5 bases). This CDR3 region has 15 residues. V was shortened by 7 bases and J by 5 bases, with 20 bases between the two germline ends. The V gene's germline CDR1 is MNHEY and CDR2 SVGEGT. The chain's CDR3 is CASTADGRVWYGYTF. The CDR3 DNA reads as TGTGCCAGCACCGCAGACGGCAGGGTTTGGTATGGCTACACCTTC.

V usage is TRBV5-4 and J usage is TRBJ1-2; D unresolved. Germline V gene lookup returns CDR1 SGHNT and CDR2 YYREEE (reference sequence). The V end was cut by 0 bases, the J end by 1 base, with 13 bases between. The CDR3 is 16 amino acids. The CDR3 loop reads CASSLGGGGNNYGYTF. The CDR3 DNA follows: TGTGCCAGCAGCTTGGGGGGAGGAGGAAATAACTATGGCTACACCTTC.

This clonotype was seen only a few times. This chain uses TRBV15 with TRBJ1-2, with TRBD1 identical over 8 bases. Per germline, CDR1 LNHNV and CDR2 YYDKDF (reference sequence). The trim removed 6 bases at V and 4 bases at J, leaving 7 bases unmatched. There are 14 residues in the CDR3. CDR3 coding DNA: TGTGCCACCAGACAGGGGGGGCATCTCTATGGCTACACCTTC. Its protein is CATRQGGHLYGYTF.

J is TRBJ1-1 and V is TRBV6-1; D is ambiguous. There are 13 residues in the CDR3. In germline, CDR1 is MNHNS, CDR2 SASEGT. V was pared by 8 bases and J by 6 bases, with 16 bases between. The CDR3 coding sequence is TGTGCCAGCGTAAGAAGATTAAGCGCTGAAGCTTTCTTT. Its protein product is CASVRRLSAEAFF.

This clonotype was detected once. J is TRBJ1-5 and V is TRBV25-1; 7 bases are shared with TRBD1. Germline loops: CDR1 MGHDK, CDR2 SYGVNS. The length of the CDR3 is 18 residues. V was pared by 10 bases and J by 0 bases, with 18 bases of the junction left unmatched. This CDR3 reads CATPRTGDPNSSNQPQHF. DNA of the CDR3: TGTGCCACCCCGAGAACAGGGGACCCCAATAGTAGCAATCAGCCCCAGCATTTT. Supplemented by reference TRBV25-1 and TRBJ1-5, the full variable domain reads EADIYQTPRYLVIGTGKKITLECSQTMGHDKMYWYQQDPGMELHLIHYSYGVNSTEKGDLSSESTVSRIRTEHFPLTLESARPSHTSQYLCATPRTGDPNSSNQPQHFGDGTRLSIL.

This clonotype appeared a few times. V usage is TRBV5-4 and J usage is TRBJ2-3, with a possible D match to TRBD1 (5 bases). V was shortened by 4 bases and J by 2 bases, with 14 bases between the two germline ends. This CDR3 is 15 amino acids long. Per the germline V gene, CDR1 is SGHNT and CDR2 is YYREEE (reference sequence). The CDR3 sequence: CASSPRTRSTDTQYF. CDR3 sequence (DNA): TGTGCCAGCAGCCCTAGGACAAGGTCCACAGATACGCAGTATTTT.

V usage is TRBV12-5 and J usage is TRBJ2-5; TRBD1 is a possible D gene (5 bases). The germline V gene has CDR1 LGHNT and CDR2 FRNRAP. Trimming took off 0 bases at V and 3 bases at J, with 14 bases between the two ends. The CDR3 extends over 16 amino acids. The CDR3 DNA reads TGTGCTAGTGGTTTGGTACACAGGCCGATAAAAGAGACCCAGTACTTC. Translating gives CASGLVHRPIKETQYF.

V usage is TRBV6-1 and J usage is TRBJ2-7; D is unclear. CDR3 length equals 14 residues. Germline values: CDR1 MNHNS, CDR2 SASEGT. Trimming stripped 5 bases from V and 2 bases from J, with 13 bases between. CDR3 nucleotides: TGTGCCAGCAGTCCCTCCTACGGGCCCTACGAGCAGTACTTC. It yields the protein CASSPSYGPYEQYF.

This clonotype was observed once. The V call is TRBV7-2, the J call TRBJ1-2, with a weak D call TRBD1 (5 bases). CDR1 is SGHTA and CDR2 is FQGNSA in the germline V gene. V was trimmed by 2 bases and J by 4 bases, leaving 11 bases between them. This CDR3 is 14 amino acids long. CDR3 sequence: CASSLSGGLYGYTF. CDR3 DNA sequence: TGTGCCAGCAGCTTATCCGGGGGTCTCTATGGCTACACCTTC. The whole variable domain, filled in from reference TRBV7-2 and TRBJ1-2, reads GAGVSQSPSNKVTEKGKDVELRCDPISGHTALYWYRQSLGQGLEFLIYFQGNSAPDKSGLPSDRFSAERTGGSVSTLTIQRTQQEDSAVYLCASSLSGGLYGYTFGSGTRLTVV.